One and the same sample provided the 9 T cell receptor beta chains below, sequenced in a study of identical twins. A single record per CDR3 protein comes from TCRdb applying MiXCR to the 5' RACE reads. The sample yields roughly 240,000 distinct CDR3 sequences, approximately 7.8% seen once. In addition, the sample was reused for a study of yellow fever vaccine responses in identical twins.

The sample comprised CD8+ T cells sorted from blood. The origin of the receptors is a woman aged 18-30 years in good health.

This clonotype was observed many times. The chain uses TRBV28 and TRBJ2-3; no reliable D call. Germline CDR1 and CDR2: MDHEN and SYDVKM. There are 15 residues in the CDR3. The V end was cut by 2 bases, the J end by 1 base, with 10 bases between. The CDR3: CASSLKESRTDTQYF. CDR3 in DNA: TGTGCCAGCAGTTTAAAGGAGAGTCGCACAGATACGCAGTATTTT. Full variable domain (outside the CDR3, taken from reference TRBV28 and TRBJ2-3): DVKVTQSSRYLVKRTGEKVFLECVQDMDHENMFWYRQDPGLGLRLIYFSYDVKMKEKGDIPEGYSVSREKKERFSLILESASTNQTSMYLCASSLKESRTDTQYFGPGTRLTVL.

This clonotype appeared a few times. This chain uses TRBV28 with TRBJ2-5; TRBD2 is a possible D gene (6 bases). This CDR3 spans 15 amino acids. Trimming removed 1 base from V and 3 bases from J, with 12 bases in between. Germline CDR1 MDHEN, CDR2 SYDVKM. The CDR3 region has the DNA TGTGCCAGCAGTTTATTCGGGAGTAACGAAGAGACCCAGTACTTC. Protein sequence: CASSLFGSNEETQYF.

Only a few counts were recorded for this clonotype. This chain connects TRBV7-8 to TRBJ2-5; D possibly corresponds to TRBD2 (6 bases). The CDR3 is 13 amino acids. Germline V lookup: CDR1 SGHVS, CDR2 FQNEAQ. V dropped 6 bases and J dropped 4 bases, with 12 bases sitting between them. The CDR3 loop is CASRVLARETQYF. DNA for the CDR3: TGTGCCAGCAGGGTACTAGCTCGAGAGACCCAGTACTTC.

The rearrangement uses TRBV20-1 and TRBJ2-6, with D unresolved. This CDR3 contains 14 residues. Per the germline V gene, CDR1 is DFQATT and CDR2 is SNEGSKA (reference sequence). V was shortened by 0 bases and J by 10 bases, with 13 bases between the two germline ends. The CDR3 nucleotides read TGCAGTGCTAGAGATTCGTCATCAGAGAACGTCCTGACTTTC. Translated: CSARDSSSENVLTF.

J is TRBJ1-2 and V is TRBV20-1; maybe TRBD1 (6 bases). Per germline, CDR1 DFQATT and CDR2 SNEGSKA (reference sequence). V was clipped by 0 bases and J by 1 base, with 12 bases between them. The CDR3 is 15 residues long. CDR3 nucleotides: TGCAGTGCTAGAGATCTGGACAGAATTAACTATGGCTACACCTTC. It codes for CSARDLDRINYGYTF.

This clonotype was found many times. The chain recombines TRBV12-3 or TRBV12-4 with TRBJ2-6, with D tentatively TRBD1 or TRBD2 (5 bases each). Trimming left V 7 bases short and J 2 bases short, with 15 bases between. The length of the CDR3 is 16 residues. This CDR3 is CASTGGATAGANVLTF. Here the CDR3 DNA reads TGTGCCAGCACTGGGGGAGCGACTGCTGGGGCCAACGTCCTGACTTTC.

This rearrangement joins TRBV6-1 to TRBJ2-2; D possibly corresponds to TRBD2 (5 bases). Trimming removed 2 bases at V and 7 bases at J, with 8 bases between. CDR3 length: 13 amino acids. Per the germline V gene, CDR1 is MNHNS and CDR2 is SASEGT. CDR3 region: CASSEMEVGELFF. CDR3 sequence (DNA): TGTGCCAGCAGTGAAATGGAGGTCGGGGAGCTGTTTTTT.

There are many counts of this clonotype. The chain recombines TRBV12-3 or TRBV12-4 with TRBJ2-2; either TRBD1 or TRBD2 may supply D (6 bases each). This CDR3 region has 16 residues. Trimming shortened V by 10 bases and J by 5 bases, and 23 bases separated the two germline ends. The CDR3 protein is CATIGGRPRGTGELFF. CDR3 bases: TGTGCCACCATCGGGGGCAGGCCCCGGGGTACCGGGGAGCTGTTTTTT.

The CDR3 protein is CSASDGSRYEQYF. The CDR3 DNA reads as TGCAGTGCTAGTGATGGGTCACGCTACGAGCAGTACTTC. The chain employs TRBV20-1 and TRBJ2-7, with D unresolved. This CDR3 comprises 13 residues. The germline gives CDR1 DFQATT, CDR2 SNEGSKA (reference sequence). V gave up 3 bases and J gave up 3 bases, with 12 bases separating them.